The 7 T cell receptor beta chains below all came from one sample that was sequenced in a study of cytomegalovirus exposure and HLA in healthy donors. The study ran its PCR with 60 Vbeta and 13 Jbeta primers. Repertoires were generated with immunoSEQ multiplex PCR, while TCRdb's copy carries only in-frame clones and drops some. This repertoire shows about 200,000 clones, 65% to 90% found once; its top ten account for less than 2.5%. The specimen sequenced was PBMCs. These receptors were obtained from a woman aged 45-60 years in good health and CMV-seronegative.

The J gene is TRBJ1-4, the V gene TRBV28; TRBD1 matches 10 bases. The CDR3 spans 17 residues. Losses at the gene ends were 5 bases for V and 4 bases for J; bases not matched to a gene: 10. Germline V gene data show CDR1 as MDHEN and CDR2 as SYDVKM. The CDR3, as DNA: TGTGCCAGCAGTACGCCGGGACAGGGGATCATTAATGAAAAACTGTTTTTT. Protein sequence: CASSTPGQGIINEKLFF.

The table lists this clone with a count of one. The chain uses TRBV25-1 and TRBJ2-2, with D perhaps matching TRBD1 (6 bases). The V and J ends lost 2 bases and 2 bases respectively, with 12 bases between them. In germline, CDR1 is MGHDK, CDR2 SYGVNS. This CDR3 is built from 16 residues. CDR3 nucleotide sequence: TGTGCCAGCAGTGAAAATGGACAGACCAACACCGGGGAGCTGTTTTTT. It is translated as CASSENGQTNTGELFF.

The chain employs TRBV25-1 and TRBJ2-1, with 10 bases that match TRBD1. From germline, CDR1 is MGHDK and CDR2 SYGVNS. The CDR3 covers 17 residues. After removal of 0 bases from V and 8 bases from J, the junction contained 10 bases not matched to a gene. The CDR3 loop reads CASSEYRPDRGFYEQFF. In DNA, the CDR3 is TGTGCCAGCAGTGAATATCGCCCGGACAGGGGGTTCTATGAGCAGTTCTTC. Full variable domain (rest looked up from reference TRBV25-1 and TRBJ2-1): EADIYQTPRYLVIGTGKKITLECSQTMGHDKMYWYQQDPGMELHLIHYSYGVNSTEKGDLSSESTVSRIRTEHFPLTLESARPSHTSQYLCASSEYRPDRGFYEQFFGPGTRLTVL.

This clone showed up just a few times. The chain has TRBV6-1 and TRBJ2-7, with 7 bases lining up with TRBD2. The CDR3 runs 12 residues. Germline V lookup: CDR1 MNHNS, CDR2 SASEGT. The V segment lost 6 bases and the J segment 4 bases; nucleotides outside the gene matches: 3. The CDR3 DNA reads TGTGCCAGCAGAGGACTAGTGTACGAGCAGTACTTC. Encoded protein: CASRGLVYEQYF.

The chain joins TRBV7-2 to TRBJ2-7; 9 bases align to TRBD2. The CDR3 has 17 residues. J was trimmed by 2 bases and V by 3 bases; bases with no gene match: 11. Germline CDR1 is SGHTA and CDR2 is FQGNSA. The CDR3 region is CASSFKPGLAKTYEQYF. CDR3 bases: TGTGCCAGCAGCTTTAAACCTGGACTAGCGAAGACCTACGAGCAGTACTTC.

The table lists this clone with a few counts. The V gene is TRBV18, the J gene TRBJ2-7; TRBD1 aligns across 9 bases. The CDR3 extends over 16 amino acids. CDR1 is KGHSH, CDR2 LQKENI, per germline. The junction had 10 bases not matched to a gene; V was cut back by 1 base and J by 6 bases. CDR3 nucleotides: TGTGCCAGCTCACCACTCTTGTCACAGGGGGCCTCCGAGCAGTACTTC. It yields the protein CASSPLLSQGASEQYF. The full variable domain, its missing parts supplied by reference TRBV18 and TRBJ2-7, is NAGVMQNPRHLVRRRGQEARLRCSPMKGHSHVYWYRQLPEEGLKFMVYLQKENIIDESGMPKERFSAEFPKEGPSILRIQQVVRGDSAAYFCASSPLLSQGASEQYFGPGTRLTVT.

The chain joins TRBV5-4 to TRBJ2-5; D is ambiguous. With the DNA end fitting TRBJ2-7 better, the J assignment may be wrong. This CDR3 is built from 12 residues. Per germline, CDR1 SGHNT and CDR2 YYREEE (reference sequence). The chain's CDR3 is CASSSDSYEQYF. Here the CDR3 DNA reads TGTGCCAGCAGTTCTGACTCCTACGAGCAGTACTTC.